The present TCR beta chain was sequenced within a study of T cell changes during pregnancy in multiple sclerosis. The V gene end was trimmed by 10 bases and the J gene end by 2 bases; junction bases not matched to a gene: 4. Germline CDR1 is PRHDT and CDR2 is FYEKMQ (reference sequence). The CDR3 has 12 residues. This table comes from immunoSEQ multiplex PCR, and its TCRdb copy is limited to in-frame clones, with some not included. The sample consists of some 100,000 clones, 85% to 95% of them appearing once. The sequence was obtained from a female donor with multiple sclerosis, enrolled in a pregnancy study. The sample was peripheral blood, taken before pregnancy. The chain uses TRBV13 and TRBJ1-1; 7 nucleotides align to TRBD1. DNA for the CDR3: TGTGCCACAGGGACAGTTAACACTGAAGCTTTCTTT. Its protein product is CATGTVNTEAFF.